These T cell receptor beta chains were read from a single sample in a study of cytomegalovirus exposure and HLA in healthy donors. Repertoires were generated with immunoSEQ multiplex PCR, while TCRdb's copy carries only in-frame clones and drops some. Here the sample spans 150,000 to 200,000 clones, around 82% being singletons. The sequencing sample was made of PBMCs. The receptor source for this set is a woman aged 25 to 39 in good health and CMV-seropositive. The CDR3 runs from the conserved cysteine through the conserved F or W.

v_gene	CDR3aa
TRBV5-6	CASSSLVGRGEQFF
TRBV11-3	CASSSPNQAGERSYNEQFF
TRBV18	CASSRGTGGATQYF
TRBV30	CAWSVHAGYNEQFF
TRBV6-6	CASRESYEQYF
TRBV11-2	CASSLGQGVEQYF
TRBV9	CASSVDLRSEREGAGTDTQYF
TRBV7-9	CASSSSGTRFNEQFF
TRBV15	CATSRDKRRGTGYNEQFF
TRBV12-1	CASSSPDTKETQYF
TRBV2	CASSEMVWAGGRSSYEQYF
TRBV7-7	CASSSAGGLLPQYF
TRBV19	CASSGTSANTDTQYF
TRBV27	CASSSRVARNTGELFF
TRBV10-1	CASGLAGTGELFF
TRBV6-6	CASSRQDRAETQYF
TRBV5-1	CASSSRGGQGRTDTQYF
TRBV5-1	CASSLDSGGRNTEAFF
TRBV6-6	CASTEGGGDGYTF
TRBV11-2	CASSYTGGGAGEQYF
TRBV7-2	CASSLGGPYEQYF
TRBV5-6	CASSFWQGQNTEAFF
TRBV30	CAWSPMDTQYF
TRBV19	CASSPSQPQHF
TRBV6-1	CASSETGEDSYEQYF
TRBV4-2	CASSRVGDTNTGELFF
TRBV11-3	CASSLDRVGGEQYF
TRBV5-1	CASSLEGALAGRNEETQYF
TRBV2	CASRQESSYEQYF
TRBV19	CASSIAADSYEQYF
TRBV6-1	CASTRGVVNTGELFF
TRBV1	CTSSHPSASGKETQYF
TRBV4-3	CASSPGLAGVDTQYF
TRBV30	CAWRRTSRLRDILTGELFF
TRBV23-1	CASSQLAWWKVEAFF
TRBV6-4	CASSDSAVGSGYTF
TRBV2	CASRDRGFTEAFF
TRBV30	CAWSVRSSEAFF